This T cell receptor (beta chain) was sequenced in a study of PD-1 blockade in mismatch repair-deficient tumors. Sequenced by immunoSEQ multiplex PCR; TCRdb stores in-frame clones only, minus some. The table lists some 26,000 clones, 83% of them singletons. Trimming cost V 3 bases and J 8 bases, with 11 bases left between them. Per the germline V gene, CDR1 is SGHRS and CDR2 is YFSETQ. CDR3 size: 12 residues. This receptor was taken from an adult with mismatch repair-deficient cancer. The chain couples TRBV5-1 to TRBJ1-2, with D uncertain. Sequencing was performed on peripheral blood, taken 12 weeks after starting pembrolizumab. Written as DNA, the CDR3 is TGCGCCAGCAGCTCGGATAAGGTCGGCTACACCTTC. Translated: CASSSDKVGYTF.